This record covers a single T cell receptor beta chain. Its antigen remains unidentified. No base quality values were provided; no much bigger clone lies one nucleotide off. These data come from a study of T cell repertoires in cytomegalovirus infection (dated by TCRdb to the late 2010s). Notes on the research overall: Donor HLA type was relevant to the analysis, as public TCR beta signatures indicated carriage of CMV infection together with the matching HLA type.

Clipping removes 0 bases from V and 3 bases from J, with 8 as the unmatched junction base count. In the germline V gene (reference sequence), CDR1 corresponds to DFQATT and CDR2 to SNEGSKA. The CDR3 covers 17 residues, taking in both the cysteine and the phenylalanine. Just CDR3 DNA is preserved here, 51 bases in frame from base 1. The study at large found these results: In both this cohort and an independent approximately 400-donor cohort, the cumulative frequency of public TCR beta family members distinguished carriers of CMV infection plus the relevant HLA type. The ex vivo response was dominated by HLA-C-restricted CMV-specific TCR beta clonotypes, and the single most frequent clonotype in two of eight donors was supplied by these HLA-C-restricted clonotypes.

The listed sequencing device is Illumina HiSeq 1500. TCRdb's own reprocessing of the public reads used fastp at Q25 and MiXCR and kept productive beta chains. Every CDR3 protein is listed once, alongside the most common genes and DNA of its rows. Counted in this sample were 630,000 or so distinct CDR3 sequences; 20% to 25% of them appeared once. The ten top clones hold 8% of the sample. Sequences were obtained from CD8+ T cells from PBMCs. This TCR was recovered from a human donor in good health (CMV status not recorded). Some clones in this sample may be carry-over from other donors' samples. The chain couples TRBV20-1 to TRBJ2-3; a stretch of 11 junction bases matches TRBD2. The CDR3 amino acid sequence is: CSARDFLTSGGTDTQYF. The nucleotides read TGCAGTGCTAGAGATTTCCTCACTAGCGGGGGTACAGATACGCAGTATTTT.